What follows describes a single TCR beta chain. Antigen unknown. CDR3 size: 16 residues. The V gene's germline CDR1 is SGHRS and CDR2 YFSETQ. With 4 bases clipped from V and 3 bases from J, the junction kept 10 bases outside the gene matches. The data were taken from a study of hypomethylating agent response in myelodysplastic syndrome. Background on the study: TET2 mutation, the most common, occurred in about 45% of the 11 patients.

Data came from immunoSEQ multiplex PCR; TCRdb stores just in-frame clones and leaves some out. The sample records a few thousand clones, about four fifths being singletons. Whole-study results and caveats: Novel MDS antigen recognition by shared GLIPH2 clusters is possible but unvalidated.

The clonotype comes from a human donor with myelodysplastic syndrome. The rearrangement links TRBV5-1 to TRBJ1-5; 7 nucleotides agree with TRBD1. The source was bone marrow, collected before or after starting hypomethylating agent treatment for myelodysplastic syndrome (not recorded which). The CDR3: CASSPEGGGNNQPQHF. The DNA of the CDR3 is TGCGCCAGCAGCCCGGAGGGAGGGGGCAACAATCAGCCCCAGCATTTT.